The 26 T cell receptor beta chains below all came from one sample that was sequenced in a study of radiotherapy plus CTLA-4 blockade in lung cancer. Sequencing was performed with immunoSEQ multiplex PCR; in TCRdb, only in-frame clones are kept and a portion is missing. Among 75,000 to 80,000 clones listed, approximately 86% were seen once. This material consisted of peripheral blood, taken from a patient treated with radiotherapy plus ipilimumab. These TCRs come from a human donor with non-small cell lung cancer who had stable disease on radiotherapy plus ipilimumab.

The rearrangement links TRBV29-1 to TRBJ2-1; D may be TRBD1 (6 bases). CDR1 and CDR2 from the germline V gene are SQVTM and ANQGSEA. The ends were cut back, 3 bases at V and 7 bases at J, with 16 bases in the middle. This CDR3 has 14 amino acids. CDR3 loop: CSVEPPRQVNEQFF. CDR3 DNA sequence: TGCAGCGTTGAGCCCCCCCGACAGGTGAATGAGCAGTTCTTC.

The CDR3 loop is CASSLSGVYGYTF. The CDR3 DNA follows: TGTGCCAGCAGCTTAAGTGGAGTCTATGGCTACACCTTC. The chain recombines TRBV11-2 with TRBJ1-2, with unresolved D. The CDR3 consists of 13 residues. V was cut by 2 bases and J by 4 bases, with 8 bases left in between. The V gene's germline CDR1 is SGHAT and CDR2 FQNNGV.

The chain combines TRBV28 with TRBJ2-2, with 10 nucleotides matching TRBD2. The J segment lost 6 bases and the V segment lost 6 bases, leaving 13 bases of the junction unmatched. This CDR3 contains 17 residues. The germline CDR1 and CDR2 sequences are MDHEN and SYDVKM. The CDR3 reads CASSIMGGLAGAGELFF. CDR3 DNA sequence: TGTGCCAGCAGCATCATGGGAGGGCTAGCGGGGGCCGGGGAGCTGTTTTTT.

This clone has more than one count but fewer than ten. This rearrangement joins TRBV19 to TRBJ2-7; 12 bases align to TRBD2. J was trimmed by 0 bases and V by 5 bases; bases with no gene match: 5. This CDR3 spans 16 amino acids. Germline V gives CDR1 LNHDA, CDR2 SQIVND (reference sequence). CDR3: CASSAGLAGTSYEQYF. Written as DNA, the CDR3 is TGTGCCAGTAGTGCGGGACTAGCGGGTACCTCCTACGAGCAGTACTTC.

The chain has TRBV27 and TRBJ1-1; a possible D gene is TRBD1 (6 bases). Germline V CDR1 and CDR2: MNHEY, SMNVEV (reference sequence). Deletions cut 2 bases from V and 5 bases from J, with 15 bases between. The CDR3 is 15 residues long. This CDR3 is CASSLSSQGRTEAFF. The CDR3 bases are TGTGCCAGCAGTTTAAGCTCTCAGGGGCGAACTGAAGCTTTCTTT.

The chain couples TRBV5-1 to TRBJ2-7; 7 bases align to TRBD2. V lost 4 bases and J lost 6; bases outside the gene matches: 4. This CDR3 contains 12 residues. CDR1 is SGHRS and CDR2 is YFSETQ in the germline V gene. The CDR3 DNA reads as TGCGCCAGCAGCCGGGGGGACGGCGAGCAGTACTTC. This sequence encodes CASSRGDGEQYF.

This clone was counted a few times. The V gene is TRBV7-3, the J gene TRBJ2-2, with D unclear. CDR1 is SGHTA and CDR2 is FQGTGA in the germline V gene. This CDR3 contains 14 residues. Trimming left V 6 bases short and J 0 bases short, with 8 bases between. The CDR3 DNA is TGTGCCAGCAGGACATCGACGAACACCGGGGAGCTGTTTTTT. Its protein product is CASRTSTNTGELFF.

This chain links TRBV19 with TRBJ2-1; D is undetermined. Germline V gives CDR1 LNHDA, CDR2 SQIVND (reference sequence). The length of the CDR3 is 15 residues. V lost 5 bases to trimming and J lost 1 base, with 12 bases between them. The CDR3 spells CASSYRFGSYNEQFF. The CDR3 coding sequence is TGTGCCAGTAGTTACCGGTTCGGGTCCTACAATGAGCAGTTCTTC.

CDR3 sequence (DNA): TGTGCTGAGGGACTTTCCATTCCTAGCACAGATACGCAGTATTTT. It translates to CAEGLSIPSTDTQYF. The chain couples TRBV28 to TRBJ2-3; D is possibly TRBD2 (6 bases). Germline values: CDR1 MDHEN, CDR2 SYDVKM. This CDR3 region has 15 residues.

The J gene is TRBJ1-1, the V gene TRBV2; D ambiguous. Per germline, CDR1 SNHLY and CDR2 FYNNEI. The ends were cut back, 3 bases at V and 1 base at J, with 9 bases in the middle. There are 14 residues in the CDR3. The CDR3 coding sequence is TGTGCCAGCAGTGAGGCTGGACGGAACACTGAAGCTTTCTTT. Translating it yields CASSEAGRNTEAFF.

Worth noting for this clone: A read error may produce the germline difference seen at one junction end. The chain has TRBV6-5 and TRBJ1-1; TRBD1 matches 9 bases. In germline, CDR1 is MNHEY, CDR2 SVGAGI. The CDR3 is 14 residues long. The CDR3 region is CASSYRDRVGTLLF. The CDR3 DNA is TGTGCCAGCAGTTACCGGGACAGGGTCGGAACACTGTTATTT.

The V call is TRBV7-8, the J call TRBJ2-7, with 7 nucleotides matching TRBD1. The J segment lost 3 bases and the V segment lost 3 bases, leaving 8 bases of the junction unmatched. Germline lookup yields CDR1 SGHVS and CDR2 FQNEAQ. The length of the CDR3 is 15 residues. The CDR3 DNA reads as TGTGCCAGCAGCTTCCATAAGACAGGGTTCTACGAGCAGTACTTC. Amino acid sequence: CASSFHKTGFYEQYF.

Here the CDR3 reads CASTRAGDVTGELFF. CDR3 in DNA: TGCGCCAGCACCCGGGCAGGGGACGTTACCGGGGAGCTGTTTTTT. The rearrangement uses TRBV5-1 and TRBJ2-2; TRBD1 might be the D (6 bases). Germline CDR1 and CDR2: SGHRS and YFSETQ. Trimming removed 6 bases at V and 5 bases at J, with 17 bases between. The CDR3 totals 15 residues. The full variable domain, rest sourced from reference TRBV5-1 and TRBJ2-2, is KAGVTQTPRYLIKTRGQQVTLSCSPISGHRSVSWYQQTPGQGLQFLFEYFSETQRNKGNFPGRFSGRQFSNSRSEMNVSTLELGDSALYLCASTRAGDVTGELFFGEGSRLTVL.

This chain links TRBV6-4 with TRBJ1-1; D uncertain. Trimming removed 4 bases at V and 0 bases at J, with 12 bases between. This CDR3 is built from 15 residues. Looked up from germline, CDR1 is MRHNA and CDR2 is SNTAGT. The CDR3 DNA reads TGTGCCAGCAGTGCGGAACTGGGAATGAACACTGAAGCTTTCTTT. Encoded protein: CASSAELGMNTEAFF.

The chain employs TRBV5-1 and TRBJ1-1; D remains ambiguous. The CDR3 runs to 14 residues. V was trimmed by 1 base and J by 4 bases, leaving 11 bases between them. Germline V gene sequence: CDR1 SGHRS, CDR2 YFSETQ. DNA of the CDR3: TGCGCCAGCAGCTTGAAAGACGCGGGCACTGAAGCTTTCTTT. This gives the protein CASSLKDAGTEAFF.

This clone was seen just once. The chain recombines TRBV9 with TRBJ1-2, with 8 bases identical to TRBD1. Germline V CDR1 and CDR2: SGDLS, YYNGEE. The CDR3 has 14 residues. Germline trimming cut 3 bases from V and 5 bases from J; bases unmatched to any gene: 6. The CDR3 loop reads CASSERTGFYGYTF. The CDR3 region has the DNA TGTGCCAGCAGCGAACGGACAGGGTTTTATGGCTACACCTTC.

This chain's CDR3 is CASSGGSWTGQTEAFF. The CDR3 DNA follows: TGTGCCAGCAGCGGGGGGTCGTGGACAGGGCAAACTGAAGCTTTCTTT. The chain links TRBV9 to TRBJ1-1, with 8 bases identical to TRBD1. V dropped 3 bases and J dropped 5; count of bases not matched to a gene: 12. This CDR3 has 16 residues. Germline V gene data show CDR1 as SGDLS and CDR2 as YYNGEE.

The V gene is TRBV28, the J gene TRBJ1-2; TRBD1 aligns across 7 bases. V shed 6 bases and J 8 bases; nucleotides not matched to a gene: 18. The CDR3 totals 16 residues. In germline, CDR1 is MDHEN, CDR2 SYDVKM. The CDR3 reads CASSPRAGGILRGYTF. The CDR3 coding sequence is TGTGCCAGCAGCCCCAGGGCAGGGGGTATTTTACGCGGCTACACCTTC.

This chain uses TRBV5-5 with TRBJ2-6; D is possibly TRBD1 (8 bases). CDR1 is SGHKS and CDR2 is YYEKEE in the germline V gene (reference sequence). The CDR3 covers 18 residues. Trimming cost V 4 bases and J 0 bases, with 17 bases left between them. The CDR3 bases are TGTGCCAGCAGCCCAACCACAGGGGGGGGCTCTGGGGCCAACGTCCTGACTTTC. This gives the protein CASSPTTGGGSGANVLTF.

The genes are TRBV28 and TRBJ1-1, with 8 bases aligning to TRBD1. The ends lost 2 bases at V and 8 bases at J; junction bases unmatched: 10. Germline CDR1 is MDHEN and CDR2 is SYDVKM. CDR3 length: 15 residues. CDR3 nucleotides: TGTGCCAGCAGTTTAGGTAGGCCAGGGGGCGCGGAAGCTTTCTTT. Translating it yields CASSLGRPGGAEAFF.

The chain recombines TRBV9 with TRBJ1-6; 7 nucleotides match TRBD1. Germline-derived CDR1 and CDR2 are SGDLS and YYNGEE. With 3 bases clipped from V and 9 bases from J, the junction kept 12 bases outside the gene matches. This CDR3 spans 16 amino acids. CDR3 sequence: CASSARQGSGGSPLHF. The DNA of the CDR3 is TGTGCCAGCAGCGCCCGACAGGGATCGGGAGGTTCACCCCTCCACTTT.

The chain has TRBV9 and TRBJ2-2; 10 bases map to TRBD2. The length of the CDR3 is 16 residues. Trimming removed 3 bases from V and 7 bases from J; junction bases left unmatched: 9. Per germline, CDR1 SGDLS and CDR2 YYNGEE. The CDR3 protein is CASSGKRGGAYGELFF. The CDR3 DNA sequence: TGTGCCAGCAGCGGAAAGCGGGGGGGCGCGTACGGGGAGCTGTTTTTT.

The chain combines TRBV5-1 with TRBJ2-7; D assignment may be TRBD1 or TRBD2 (5 bases each). Germline V gene sequence: CDR1 SGHRS, CDR2 YFSETQ. The CDR3 runs 12 residues. V shed 0 bases and J shed 9 bases, with 10 bases lying between them. The CDR3 sequence: CASSLERDRQYF. CDR3 bases: TGCGCCAGCAGCTTGGAAAGGGACCGGCAGTACTTC. The full variable domain, completed using reference TRBV5-1 and TRBJ2-7, is KAGVTQTPRYLIKTRGQQVTLSCSPISGHRSVSWYQQTPGQGLQFLFEYFSETQRNKGNFPGRFSGRQFSNSRSEMNVSTLELGDSALYLCASSLERDRQYFGPGTRLTVT.

This sequence joins TRBV18 and TRBJ1-6; D ambiguous. The CDR3 sequence is 14 residues long. Germline V gene sequence: CDR1 KGHSH, CDR2 LQKENI. The ends were cut back, 6 bases at V and 9 bases at J, with 15 bases in the middle. CDR3 sequence (DNA): TGTGCCAGCTCCGTTGTGGTGACAACTTCACCCCTCCACTTT. Translated: CASSVVVTTSPLHF.

The J gene is TRBJ2-1, the V gene TRBV5-1; D gene uncertain. Germline lookup yields CDR1 SGHRS and CDR2 YFSETQ. The CDR3 is made up of 13 amino acids. Trimming took off 0 bases at V and 6 bases at J, with 7 bases between the two ends. CDR3 sequence (DNA): TGCGCCAGCAGCTTGGTTCCGGGCAATGAGCAGTTCTTC. It yields the protein CASSLVPGNEQFF.

This chain connects TRBV29-1 to TRBJ2-2, with 10 positions matching TRBD2. This CDR3 contains 18 residues. CDR1 SQVTM and CDR2 ANQGSEA come from the germline V gene. V shed 3 bases, J shed 5 bases, and the junction held 15 bases outside the gene matches. CDR3 DNA sequence: TGCAGCGTTGACCCTGCGGGAAGCGGGGGGGCCAGGACCGGGGAGCTGTTTTTT. Its translation: CSVDPAGSGGARTGELFF.